This T cell receptor (beta chain) was identified during a study of early T cells in non-severe SARS-CoV-2 infection. Across the study: It was bulk RNA from unsorted whole blood that was sequenced, and the chains were unpaired.

The table lists this clonotype with many counts. The protocol attached unique molecular identifiers to individual cDNA molecules. One entry per CDR3 protein results from TCRdb running MiXCR on the 5' RACE reads. This sample yields approximately 76,000 distinct CDR3 sequences, of which 11% are seen a single time; approximately 4.5% belongs to the top ten. V shed 9 bases, J shed 6 bases, and the junction held 2 bases outside the gene matches. The CDR3 totals 12 residues. In germline, CDR1 is SSHAT, CDR2 FNYEAQ (reference sequence). Input material: whole blood. The rearrangement joins TRBV7-7 to TRBJ2-2; 9 bases map to TRBD1. This clonotype originated in an adult who was a healthcare worker with PCR-confirmed SARS-CoV-2 infection or an uninfected control (not recorded which). The CDR3 nucleotides are TGTGCCAGTGGGACAGGGCCCGGGGAGCTGTTTTTT. Its protein product is CASGTGPGELFF.